Listed here are 18 T cell receptor beta chains from one sample, sequenced in a study of blood T cell repertoires in COVID-19. Assay used: immunoSEQ multiplex PCR; TCRdb lists only in-frame clones, some missing. The table shows approximately 150,000 clones, with approximately 84% occurring only once. The source material was peripheral blood. Receptors were obtained from a woman of 80 years or more with COVID-19, enrolled during active disease.

The DNA for the CDR3 is TGTGCCAGCATCCTTGGACTAGCGGGAGATGGGGATACGCAGTATTTT. Translated, it gives CASILGLAGDGDTQYF. This chain joins TRBV28 and TRBJ2-3; TRBD2 agrees at 13 bases. The CDR3 extends over 16 amino acids. CDR1 is MDHEN, CDR2 SYDVKM, per germline. The trim removed 7 bases at V and 6 bases at J, leaving 10 bases unmatched.

V gene TRBV24-1 combines with J gene TRBJ2-1; TRBD1 agrees at 10 bases. Germline V gene sequence: CDR1 KGHDR, CDR2 SFDVKD. V shed 4 bases and J 3 bases; nucleotides not matched to a gene: 2. The CDR3 extends over 15 amino acids. CDR3 in DNA: TGTGCCACCAGTGACCGGGACAGGGGCTACAATGAGCAGTTCTTC. Protein: CATSDRDRGYNEQFF.

The chain uses TRBV5-1 and TRBJ2-6, with 11 bases fitting TRBD2. The V segment lost 6 bases and the J segment 0 bases; nucleotides outside the gene matches: 2. This CDR3 has 16 residues. Looked up from germline, CDR1 is SGHRS and CDR2 is YFSETQ. The CDR3 loop is CASTGLAGSGANVLTF. The CDR3 DNA reads TGCGCCAGCACAGGACTAGCGGGCTCTGGGGCCAACGTCCTGACTTTC.

This clone was recorded once. The gene calls are TRBV11-2 and TRBJ1-5, with D unclear. The CDR3 loop spans 14 amino acids. Between the trimmed V and J ends, which lost 4 bases and 7 bases, there was a span of 14 bases. Looked up from germline, CDR1 is SGHAT and CDR2 is FQNNGV. The CDR3 nucleotides read TGTGCCAGCAGCTCCTCGGGTTTGAGGCAGCCCCAGCATTTT. As protein: CASSSSGLRQPQHF.

The chain links TRBV12-5 to TRBJ2-7; no reliable D call. V was trimmed by 5 bases and J by 3 bases, leaving 8 bases between them. The CDR3 extends over 12 amino acids. The germline CDR1 and CDR2 sequences are LGHNT and FRNRAP. The CDR3 reads CASGEQFYEQYF. As DNA, the CDR3 is TGTGCTAGTGGTGAACAGTTCTACGAGCAGTACTTC. The whole variable domain, remainder taken from reference TRBV12-5 and TRBJ2-7, is DARVTQTPRHKVTEMGQEVTMRCQPILGHNTVFWYRQTMMQGLELLAYFRNRAPLDDSGMPKDRFSAEMPDATLATLKIQPSEPRDSAVYFCASGEQFYEQYFGPGTRLTVT.

The chain joins TRBV30 to TRBJ2-7; 10 nucleotides line up with TRBD1. Germline V lookup: CDR1 GTSNPN, CDR2 SVGIG (reference sequence). Germline trimming cut 5 bases from V and 3 bases from J; bases unmatched to any gene: 4. The CDR3 has 13 residues. CDR3 in amino acids: CAWGRDRGYEQYF. In DNA, the CDR3 is TGTGCCTGGGGAAGGGACAGGGGCTACGAGCAGTACTTC.

The rearrangement uses TRBV20-1 and TRBJ2-7; 7 positions match TRBD2. CDR3 length: 13 amino acids. CDR1 is DFQATT and CDR2 is SNEGSKA in the germline V gene (reference sequence). Unmatched junction bases numbered 4, after V lost 3 bases and J lost 2 bases. The CDR3 region is CSASWEGPYEQYF. The CDR3 DNA reads TGCAGTGCTAGTTGGGAGGGTCCCTACGAGCAGTACTTC.

V usage is TRBV6-1 and J usage is TRBJ2-7, with TRBD1 as a possible D gene (5 bases). The V and J ends lost 3 bases and 6 bases respectively, with 15 bases between them. CDR3 length: 14 residues. Germline V lookup: CDR1 MNHNS, CDR2 SASEGT. The CDR3 nucleotides read TGTGCCAGCAGTGACAGCAGGGCCTTCGGCGAGCAGTACTTC. Its translation is CASSDSRAFGEQYF.

The chain couples TRBV27 to TRBJ1-1; TRBD1 agrees at 8 bases. V was clipped by 8 bases and J by 1 base; unmatched bases: 6. The CDR3 is made up of 14 amino acids. Germline V gene sequence: CDR1 MNHEY, CDR2 SMNVEV (reference sequence). CDR3 DNA: TGTGCCAGCCAGGGGGCTCTAACGAACACTGAAGCTTTCTTT. It encodes CASQGALTNTEAFF.

The V and J genes are TRBV19 and TRBJ2-1, with D hard to call. This CDR3 is built from 16 residues. V was clipped by 2 bases and J by 0 bases, with 11 bases between them. The germline V gene has CDR1 LNHDA and CDR2 SQIVND (reference sequence). The CDR3 nucleotides are TGTGCCAGTAGTATATATATCCCGAGCTCCTACAATGAGCAGTTCTTC. Its protein product is CASSIYIPSSYNEQFF.

The rearrangement joins TRBV30 to TRBJ1-3, with a weak D call TRBD1 (5 bases). The CDR3 covers 13 residues. V lost 0 bases to trimming and J lost 3 bases, with 6 bases between them. In germline, CDR1 is GTSNPN, CDR2 SVGIG (reference sequence). The DNA for the CDR3 is TGTGCCTGGAGTGTCCAGGGTGGAAACACCATATATTTT. This translates into CAWSVQGGNTIYF.

The CDR3 is CASSVVAGALPGELFF. In nucleotides, the CDR3 is TGTGCCAGCAGCGTAGTAGCGGGGGCCCTCCCCGGGGAGCTGTTTTTT. This rearrangement joins TRBV9 to TRBJ2-2, with 9 bases that match TRBD2. The CDR3 runs 16 residues. V dropped 0 bases and J dropped 6; count of bases not matched to a gene: 6. Germline values: CDR1 SGDLS, CDR2 YYNGEE.

The chain uses TRBV5-1 and TRBJ2-5; 9 bases agree with TRBD2. Trimming at V came to 7 bases and at J to 1 base, leaving 5 bases not matched to a gene. There are 14 residues in the CDR3. Germline CDR1 and CDR2: SGHRS and YFSETQ. CDR3 region: CASGGGGGQETQYF. For the CDR3, the DNA is TGCGCCAGCGGGGGCGGGGGGGGCCAAGAGACCCAGTACTTC.

In nucleotides, the CDR3 is TGTGCCAGCAGTTTATCTAGCGGGAGAGCGCAGTTCTTC. Its translation is CASSLSSGRAQFF. The V gene is TRBV12-3 or TRBV12-4, the J gene TRBJ2-1; 10 nucleotides line up with TRBD2. The CDR3 is 13 amino acids. V was pared by 2 bases and J by 12 bases, with 4 bases of the junction left unmatched.

This clone showed up many times. Other nucleotide sequences from this sample produce the same CDR3. The V call is TRBV10-1, the J call TRBJ2-5; D is ambiguous. With 0 bases removed from V and 1 base from J, the gap between germline ends came to 6 bases. In germline, CDR1 is WNHNN, CDR2 SYGVQD (reference sequence). The CDR3 totals 14 residues. In DNA form, the CDR3 reads TGCGCCAGCAGTGAGTCGGCAGGCCAAGAGACCCAGTACTTC. As protein: CASSESAGQETQYF.

The chain employs TRBV29-1 and TRBJ2-1, with 14 nucleotides matching TRBD2. Germline V gives CDR1 SQVTM, CDR2 ANQGSEA. Trimming took 6 bases from V and 9 from J; bases not matched to a gene: 10. The CDR3 totals 15 residues. The CDR3 sequence: CSVQPGLAGVGEQFF. In DNA, the CDR3 is TGCAGCGTCCAACCGGGACTAGCGGGAGTCGGTGAGCAGTTCTTC.

The chain carries TRBV7-9 and TRBJ2-1; TRBD2 aligns across 8 bases. This CDR3 is built from 17 residues. J lost 4 bases, V lost 2 bases, and 10 bases had no gene match. Germline CDR1 reads SEHNR; CDR2 reads FQNEAQ (reference sequence). DNA of the CDR3: TGTGCCAGCAGCTTACTCCGGGAGGGGGGAGAATACAATGAGCAGTTCTTC. Translation: CASSLLREGGEYNEQFF.

V usage is TRBV7-8 and J usage is TRBJ2-2; TRBD2 agrees at 7 bases. V was pared by 4 bases and J by 4 bases, with 3 bases of the junction left unmatched. The CDR3 is 14 amino acids. Germline V lookup: CDR1 SGHVS, CDR2 FQNEAQ. The CDR3 DNA follows: TGTGCCAGCAGCTCGGGACTACTCACCGGGGAGCTGTTTTTT. It is translated as CASSSGLLTGELFF.